This T cell receptor beta chain is from a study of blood T cell repertoires in COVID-19. With 9 bases clipped from V and 5 bases from J, the junction kept 12 bases outside the gene matches. The germline CDR1 and CDR2 sequences are LNHDA and SQIVND (reference sequence). This CDR3 is built from 14 residues. Study processing details: By means of reference gene primer amplification, nucleated cell counts were estimated. Sequencing used immunoSEQ multiplex PCR; TCRdb keeps in-frame clones, though not all of them. Clone size and V and J calls were adopted from that table, with D and trimming inferred from the DNA. Of about 30,000 clones in the sample, about 91% were seen once.

Sample: peripheral blood. The origin of this receptor is a man between 50 and 59 years old with active COVID-19. V usage is TRBV19 and J usage is TRBJ2-5, with 7 bases identical to TRBD1. CDR3 sequence (DNA): TGTGCCAGCAAACCTGAGACAGGGCGCGAGACCCAGTACTTC. Protein: CASKPETGRETQYF.